This TCR beta chain derives from a study of blood T cell repertoires in COVID-19. At the level of the study: T cells, B-cell-depleted T cells, or PBMCs provided the cDNA or gDNA that served as material.

In germline, CDR1 is MRHNA, CDR2 SNTAGT. V was cut by 2 bases and J by 4 bases, with 10 bases left in between. The CDR3 extends over 14 amino acids. How the authors handled the data: From reference gene primer amplification, estimates of nucleated cell counts were derived. Measured with immunoSEQ multiplex PCR; TCRdb has only the in-frame clones, and not every one. Clonal size and the V and J genes are those of that table, whereas D and trimming came from the DNA. This table has roughly 160,000 clones, about 85% appearing once. This TCR came from a man aged 35 to 55 with acute or convalescent COVID-19. Sequences were obtained from peripheral blood. The chain combines TRBV6-4 with TRBJ2-3, with D maybe TRBD2 (7 bases). This CDR3 reads CASSDRGAPDTQYF. The CDR3 DNA follows: TGTGCCAGCAGTGACCGGGGGGCCCCAGATACGCAGTATTTT.